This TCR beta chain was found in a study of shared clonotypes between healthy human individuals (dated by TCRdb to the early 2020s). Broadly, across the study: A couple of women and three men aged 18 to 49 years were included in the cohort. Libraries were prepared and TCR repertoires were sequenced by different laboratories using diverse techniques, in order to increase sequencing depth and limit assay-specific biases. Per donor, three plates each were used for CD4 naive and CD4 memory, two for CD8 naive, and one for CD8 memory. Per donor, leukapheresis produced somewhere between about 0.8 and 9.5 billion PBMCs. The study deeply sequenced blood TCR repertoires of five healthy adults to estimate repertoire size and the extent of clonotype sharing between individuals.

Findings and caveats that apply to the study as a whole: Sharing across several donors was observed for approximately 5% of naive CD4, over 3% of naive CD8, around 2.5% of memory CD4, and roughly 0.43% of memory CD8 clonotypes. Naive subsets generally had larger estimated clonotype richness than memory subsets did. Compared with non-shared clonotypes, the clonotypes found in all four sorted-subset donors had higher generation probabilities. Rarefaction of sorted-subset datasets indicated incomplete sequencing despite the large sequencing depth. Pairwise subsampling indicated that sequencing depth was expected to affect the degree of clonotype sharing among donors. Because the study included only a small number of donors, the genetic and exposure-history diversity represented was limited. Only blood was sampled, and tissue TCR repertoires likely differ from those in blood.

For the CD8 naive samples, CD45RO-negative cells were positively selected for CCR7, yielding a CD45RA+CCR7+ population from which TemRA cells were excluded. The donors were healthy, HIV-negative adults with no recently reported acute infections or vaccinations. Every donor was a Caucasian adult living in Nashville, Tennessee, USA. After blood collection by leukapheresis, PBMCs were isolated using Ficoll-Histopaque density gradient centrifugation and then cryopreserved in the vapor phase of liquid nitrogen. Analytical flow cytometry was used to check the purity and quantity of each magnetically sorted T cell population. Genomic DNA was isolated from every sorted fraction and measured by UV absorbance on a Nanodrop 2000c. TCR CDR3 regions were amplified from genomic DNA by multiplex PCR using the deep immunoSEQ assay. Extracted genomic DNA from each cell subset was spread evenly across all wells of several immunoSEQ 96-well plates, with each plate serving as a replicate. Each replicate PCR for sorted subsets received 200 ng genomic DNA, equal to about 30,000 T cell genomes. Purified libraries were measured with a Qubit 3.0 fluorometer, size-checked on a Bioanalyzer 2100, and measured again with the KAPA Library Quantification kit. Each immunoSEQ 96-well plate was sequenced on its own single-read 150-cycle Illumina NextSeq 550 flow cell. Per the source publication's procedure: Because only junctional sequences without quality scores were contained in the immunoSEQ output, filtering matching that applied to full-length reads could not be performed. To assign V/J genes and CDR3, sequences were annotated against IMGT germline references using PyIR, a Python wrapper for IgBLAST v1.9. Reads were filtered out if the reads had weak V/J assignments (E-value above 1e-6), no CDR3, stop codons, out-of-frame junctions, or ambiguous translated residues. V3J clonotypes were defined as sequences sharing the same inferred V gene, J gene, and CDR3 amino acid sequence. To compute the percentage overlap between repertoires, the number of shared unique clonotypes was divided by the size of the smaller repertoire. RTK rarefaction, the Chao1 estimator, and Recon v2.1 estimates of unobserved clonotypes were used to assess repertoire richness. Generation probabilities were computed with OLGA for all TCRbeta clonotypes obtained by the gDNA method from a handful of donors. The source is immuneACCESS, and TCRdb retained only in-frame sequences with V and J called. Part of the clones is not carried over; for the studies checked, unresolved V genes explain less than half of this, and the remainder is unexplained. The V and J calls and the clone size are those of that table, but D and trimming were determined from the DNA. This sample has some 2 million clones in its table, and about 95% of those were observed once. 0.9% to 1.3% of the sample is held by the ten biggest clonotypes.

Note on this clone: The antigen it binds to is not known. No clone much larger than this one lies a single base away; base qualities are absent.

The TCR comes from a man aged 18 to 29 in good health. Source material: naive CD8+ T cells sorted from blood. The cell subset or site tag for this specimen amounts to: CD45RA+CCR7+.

The CDR3 protein is CASSLGTGVKQPQHF. The bases read TGTGCCAGCAGCTTAGGGACAGGGGTAAAGCAGCCCCAGCATTTT. Rearrangement joined TRBV7-8 to TRBJ1-5, with 9 middle bases fitting TRBD1. From cysteine to phenylalanine, the CDR3 is 15 amino acids long. Only CDR3 DNA remains: 45 bases, in frame from the first base. Trimming accounts for 1 base at V and 7 bases at J, while the number of junction bases matched to no gene is 5. For CDR1 and CDR2, the germline V gene lists SGHVS and FQNEAQ. Beyond the CDR3, the reference TRBV7-8 and TRBJ1-5 genes provide the residues; the full variable domain reads: GAGVSQSPRYKVAKRGQDVALRCDPISGHVSLFWYQQALGQGPEFLTYFQNEAQLDKSGLPSDRFFAERPEGSVSTLKIQRTQQEDSAVYLCASSLGTGVKQPQHFGDGTRLSIL.